There are a few counts of the clone carrying this T cell receptor beta chain. These data come from a study of blood T cell repertoires in COVID-19. Study background: From the United States, Italy and Spain came samples of acute and convalescent COVID-19.

Source study methods: Scientists estimated how many nucleated cells there were by amplifying reference gene primers. Sequenced by immunoSEQ multiplex PCR; TCRdb stores in-frame clones only, minus some. The DNA gave D and trimming, while V, J and clone size come from that table. The sample consists of about 150,000 clones, approximately 90% of them appearing once. V trimming: 2 bases; J trimming: 1 base; junction bases outside the gene matches: 6. In germline, CDR1 is SGDLS, CDR2 YYNGEE. The length of the CDR3 is 16 residues. This clonotype originated in a woman between 65 and 79 years old with acute or convalescent COVID-19. Sample: peripheral blood. The chain employs TRBV9 and TRBJ1-1, with 9 bases lining up with TRBD1. This CDR3 is CASSVGQGGRNTEAFF. CDR3 sequence (DNA): TGTGCCAGCAGCGTGGGACAGGGAGGGCGGAACACTGAAGCTTTCTTT. Filled out from reference TRBV9 and TRBJ1-1, the complete variable domain reads DSGVTQTPKHLITATGQRVTLRCSPRSGDLSVYWYQQSLDQGLQFLIQYYNGEERAKGNILERFSAQQFPDLHSELNLSSLELGDSALYFCASSVGQGGRNTEAFFGQGTRLTVV.